This TCR beta chain emerged from a study of T cell responses to AZD1222 COVID-19 vaccine. Study-level findings and limits: Reportedly, nearly half the spike-specific TCRs target unmutated variant regions. Researchers report vaccine-associated CD4 TCRs spanning spike, with dominance at 160-218 and 743-854.

Profiled with immunoSEQ multiplex PCR; TCRdb holds only in-frame clones, not every one. The sample holds roughly 99,000 clones, approximately 90% seen once. A remark on this clone: The antigen is unknown.

Germline V gives CDR1 LGHDT, CDR2 YNNKEL (reference sequence). This CDR3 region has 16 residues. The V gene lost 5 bases and the J gene lost 6 bases, with 20 bases spanning the gap. The starting material was peripheral blood, obtained on day 0 of AZD1222 vaccination. This sequence was found in an adult in good health. The genes are TRBV3-1 (or the pseudogene TRBV3-2) and TRBJ1-5; maybe TRBD1 (5 bases). The CDR3 loop reads CASSESGTALGQPQHF. The CDR3 DNA reads as TGTGCCAGCAGCGAATCCGGGACGGCATTGGGTCAGCCCCAGCATTTT.